This TCR beta chain was obtained from a study of naive and memory T cell subsets. This CDR3 region has 15 residues. Germline loops: CDR1 MNHNS, CDR2 SASEGT. The trim removed 1 base at V and 0 bases at J, leaving 1 base unmatched. Ligated cDNA underwent four rounds of PCR with nested alpha and beta constant region primers and SP2. TCRdb re-called the UMI-ligation and nested PCR reads with MiXCR, one entry per CDR3 protein. The sample has 37,000 or so distinct CDR3 sequences; around 10% are singletons. Treatment of the sample: skin biopsy from PPD injection site in Mantoux-positive individual. TCR cDNA received a 3' ligated oligonucleotide that carried a UMI. This clonotype was observed at least ten times.

V is TRBV6-1 and J is TRBJ1-1; 8 bases are shared with TRBD1. Sequenced here: skin, sampled from a tuberculin skin test site. The sequence came from an adult in good health. The CDR3 is CASSEGTGMNTEAFF. For the CDR3, the DNA is TGTGCCAGCAGTGAAGGGACAGGGATGAACACTGAAGCTTTCTTT.